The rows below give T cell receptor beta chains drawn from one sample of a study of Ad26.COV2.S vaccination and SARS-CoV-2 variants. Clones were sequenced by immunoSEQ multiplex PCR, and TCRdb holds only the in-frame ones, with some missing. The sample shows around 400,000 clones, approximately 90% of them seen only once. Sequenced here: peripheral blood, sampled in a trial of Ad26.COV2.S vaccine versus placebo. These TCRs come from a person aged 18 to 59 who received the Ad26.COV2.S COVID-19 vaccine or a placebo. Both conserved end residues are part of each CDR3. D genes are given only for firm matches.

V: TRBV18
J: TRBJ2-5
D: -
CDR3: CASSRRDGFQETQYF

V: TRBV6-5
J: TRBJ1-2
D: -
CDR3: CASSYSSLTQGYGYTF

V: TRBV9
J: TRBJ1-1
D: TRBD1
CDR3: CASSVTGTGGGRNTEAFF

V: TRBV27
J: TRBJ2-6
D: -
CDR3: CASSFSGGANVLTF

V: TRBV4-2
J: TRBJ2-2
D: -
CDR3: CASSQELRTGELFF

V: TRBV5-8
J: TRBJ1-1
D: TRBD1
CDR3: CASSLELGQGNTEAFF

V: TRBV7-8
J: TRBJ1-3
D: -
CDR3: CASSLGGLAMGNTIYF

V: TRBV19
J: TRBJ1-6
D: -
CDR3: CASRPGQPDNSPLHF

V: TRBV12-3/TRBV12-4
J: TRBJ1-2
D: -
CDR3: CASSSQGLNGYTF

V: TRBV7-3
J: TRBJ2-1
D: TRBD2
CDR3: CASSPKLAGYSEQFF

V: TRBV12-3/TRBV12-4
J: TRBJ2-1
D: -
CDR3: CASRYIYNEQFF

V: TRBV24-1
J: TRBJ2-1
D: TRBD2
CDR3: CATSDPRGSSYNEQFF

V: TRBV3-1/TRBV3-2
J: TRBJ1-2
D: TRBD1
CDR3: CASSRSGTGPRAGYTF

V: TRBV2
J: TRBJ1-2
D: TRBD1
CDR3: CASSIGQVNYGYTF

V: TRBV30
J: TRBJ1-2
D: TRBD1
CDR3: CAWSVNFRLGQRTGPNYGYTF

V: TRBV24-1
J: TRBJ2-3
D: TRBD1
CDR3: CASAGTGVTDTQYF

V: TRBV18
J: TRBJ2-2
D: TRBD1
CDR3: CASSQRTGLNTGELFF

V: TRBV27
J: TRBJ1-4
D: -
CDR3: CASRHGSTNEKLFF

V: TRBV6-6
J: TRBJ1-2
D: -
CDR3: CASYPGNYGYTF

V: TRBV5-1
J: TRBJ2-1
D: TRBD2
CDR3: CASSSERDYEQFF

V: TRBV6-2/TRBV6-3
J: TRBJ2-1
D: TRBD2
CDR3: CASSYRLAGTPNEQFF

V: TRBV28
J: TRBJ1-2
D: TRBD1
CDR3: CASSRGQGASYGYTF

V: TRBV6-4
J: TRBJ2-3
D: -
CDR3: CASSDDGSTDTQYF

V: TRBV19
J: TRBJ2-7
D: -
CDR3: CASSPPWTGTYEQYF

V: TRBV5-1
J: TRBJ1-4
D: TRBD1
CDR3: CASSFRGGGNPDEKLFF

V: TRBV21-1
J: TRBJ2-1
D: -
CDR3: CASRGTSYNEQFF

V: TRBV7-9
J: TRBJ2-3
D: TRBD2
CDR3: CASSSETSGTDTQYF

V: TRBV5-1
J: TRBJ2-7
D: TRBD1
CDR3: CASSWGQGSYEQYF

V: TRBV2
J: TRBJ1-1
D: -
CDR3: CASSFLGHRDLSNTEAFF

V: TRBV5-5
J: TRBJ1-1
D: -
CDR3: CASSWGRNTEAFF

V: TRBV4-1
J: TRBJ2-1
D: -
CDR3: CASSQGGANNEQFF

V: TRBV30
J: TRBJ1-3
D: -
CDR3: CAWTATGNTIYF

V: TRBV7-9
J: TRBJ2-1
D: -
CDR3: CASSRTEAEQFF

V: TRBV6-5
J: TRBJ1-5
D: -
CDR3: CASQPTEENQPQHF

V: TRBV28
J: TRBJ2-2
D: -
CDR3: CASSLGGAATGELFF

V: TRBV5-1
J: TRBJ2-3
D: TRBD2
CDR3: CASSRTSGRSTDTQYF

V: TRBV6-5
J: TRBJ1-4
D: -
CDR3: CASSYVAGEKLFF

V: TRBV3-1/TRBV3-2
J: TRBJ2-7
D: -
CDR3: CASSNGGYSYEQYF

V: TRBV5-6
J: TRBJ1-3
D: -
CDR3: CASSLAWGSSGNTIYF

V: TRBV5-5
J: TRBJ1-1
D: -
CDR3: CASSPSEVNTEAFF

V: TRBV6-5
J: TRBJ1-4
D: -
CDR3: CASSPEGKLFF

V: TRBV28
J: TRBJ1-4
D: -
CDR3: CASSLEASEKLFF

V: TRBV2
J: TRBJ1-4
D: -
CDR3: CASRGIEGNEKLFF